This record looks at one T cell receptor beta chain sequence and its context. Its specificity is not known. Libraries were made from TCR beta cDNA, and they carried unique molecular identifiers. TCRdb re-analysed the PCR reads in MiXCR, keeping a single row per CDR3 protein. The data hold around 440,000 distinct CDR3 sequences, with 45% observed a single time. The source of the sample is a study of post-analysis software for immune sequencing data. Study conclusions and caveats: Clustering by F measure revealed strong co-clustering among samples prepared together in one batch.

Sequencing was done on a sample of blood. This receptor was obtained from a girl aged 10-17 years with multiple sclerosis.

The CDR3 is CASSSAGRYSPLHF. For the CDR3, the DNA is TGTGCCAGCAGTTCGGCAGGGCGTTATTCACCCCTCCACTTT. The chain employs TRBV12-3 or TRBV12-4 and TRBJ1-6, with D possibly being TRBD1 (5 bases). V was trimmed by 4 bases and J by 8 bases, leaving 12 bases between them. This CDR3 is 14 amino acids long.